This entry features one T cell receptor (beta chain) sequence. Its antigen is not known. This CDR3 has 16 residues. Per the germline V gene, CDR1 is MNHNY and CDR2 is SVGAGI (reference sequence). V dropped 4 bases and J dropped 3; count of bases not matched to a gene: 7. Per the original data handling: Out-of-frame sequences were removed, leaving 2 million to 2.5 million distinct TCRbeta sequences. The data were produced by immunoSEQ multiplex PCR, yet TCRdb's version contains in-frame clones alone and is incomplete. For V, J and clone size, that table is used; D and trimming come from the DNA. This table has 45,000 to 55,000 clones, about 73% appearing once. This sample is drawn from a study of memory CD4+ T cells and cytomegalovirus serostatus. Findings of the study overall: Suggested: most of the CMV-linked TCR signature lies in CD4+ memory cells. 67 of 164 known CMV-associated TCRbeta sequences appeared in CD4+ memory.

Single viable CD3+CD4+CD8-CD45RO+ cells were sorted as the memory CD4+ T cells. V gene TRBV6-6 combines with J gene TRBJ2-7; 12 positions match TRBD2. Material: memory CD4+ T cells from blood. The receptor comes from an adult in good health and CMV-seronegative. CDR3 residues: CASSSTTSGRDYEQYF. The CDR3 DNA is TGTGCCAGCAGTTCTACGACTAGCGGGAGAGACTACGAGCAGTACTTC.